This T cell receptor beta chain was sequenced in a study of early T cells in non-severe SARS-CoV-2 infection. Study in general: Sequenced material consisted of bulk RNA (from unsorted whole blood), and chains were unpaired.

Germline CDR1 and CDR2: DFQATT and SNEGSKA (reference sequence). The length of the CDR3 is 15 residues. This clonotype appeared many times. Its antigen is unidentified. A read error may account for a junction end that differs from germline. Researchers tagged individual cDNA molecules with unique molecular identifiers. TCRdb passed the 5' RACE reads through MiXCR, listing each CDR3 protein once. Of about 49,000 distinct CDR3 sequences listed, roughly 4.5% are singletons. Study-level results: Private and CD4 specificities were missed by VDJdb matching, which favored anti-spike CD8 responses.

This clonotype originated in an adult who was a healthcare worker with PCR-confirmed SARS-CoV-2 infection or an uninfected control (not recorded which). The sample consisted of whole blood. The chain employs TRBV20-1 and TRBJ2-2; 7 positions match TRBD2. The CDR3: CSARVAGDGTGELFF. As DNA, the CDR3 is TGCAGTGCGAGAGTAGCGGGCGATGGCACCGGGGAGCTGTTTTTT.